The 10 T cell receptor beta chains below were found in one sample sequenced in a study of T cell clonotyping in hematopoietic cell transplantation. Measured with immunoSEQ multiplex PCR; TCRdb has only the in-frame clones, and not every one. The table records approximately 30,000 clones, approximately 86% of them present only once. Time point in this sample: recipient sample about 28 days before transplant, after cytoreduction. This material consisted of peripheral blood mononuclear cells, taken before stem cell transplant. The origin of the receptors is a man in his forties with acute myeloid leukemia. Some clones in this sample may be carry-over from other donors' samples.

This chain connects TRBV7-2 to TRBJ2-7; D uncertain. CDR1 is SGHTA and CDR2 is FQGNSA in the germline V gene. The CDR3 is 14 residues long. Trimming stripped 2 bases from V and 10 bases from J, with 18 bases between. The CDR3, as DNA: TGTGCCAGCAGCTTAACATTAGCCTCCCCAGCCCAGTACTTC. The encoded protein is CASSLTLASPAQYF.

This chain uses TRBV10-1 with TRBJ2-3; no reliable D call. This CDR3 is built from 11 residues. CDR1 is WNHNN, CDR2 SYGVQD, per germline (reference sequence). V was clipped by 1 base and J by 5 bases, with 1 base between them. The CDR3 sequence is CASSELDTQYF. The CDR3 DNA sequence: TGCGCCAGCAGTGAGTTAGATACGCAGTATTTT.

The chain links TRBV11-2 to TRBJ2-7; 8 bases fit TRBD2. This CDR3 has 16 amino acids. Germline V gene lookup returns CDR1 SGHAT and CDR2 FQNNGV. J was trimmed by 1 base and V by 0 bases; bases with no gene match: 5. CDR3 sequence reads: CASSLDLTSGSYEQYF. The DNA for the CDR3 is TGTGCCAGCAGCTTAGATCTAACTAGCGGATCCTACGAGCAGTACTTC.

This rearrangement joins TRBV11-2 to TRBJ1-3; 8 positions agree with TRBD1. The CDR3 is made up of 14 amino acids. CDR1 and CDR2 from the germline V gene are SGHAT and FQNNGV. V gave up 5 bases and J gave up 3 bases; unmatched junction bases: 3. The CDR3 is CASSPDRVGNTIYF. The CDR3 DNA follows: TGTGCCAGCAGCCCGGACAGGGTTGGAAACACCATATATTTT. The whole variable domain, filled in from reference TRBV11-2 and TRBJ1-3, reads EAGVAQSPRYKIIEKRQSVAFWCNPISGHATLYWYQQILGQGPKLLIQFQNNGVVDDSQLPKDRFSAERLKGVDSTLKIQPAKLEDSAVYLCASSPDRVGNTIYFGEGSWLTVV.

This clone was seen a single time. The rearrangement joins TRBV6-5 to TRBJ1-5, with no clear D. CDR1 is MNHEY, CDR2 SVGAGI, per germline. The V end was cut by 4 bases, the J end by 4 bases, with 8 bases between. The CDR3 consists of 13 residues. The CDR3 nucleotides are TGTGCCAGCAGTTGGTCACAAAATCAGCCCCAGCATTTT. Its protein product is CASSWSQNQPQHF.

The V call is TRBV2, the J call TRBJ1-1; 12 positions agree with TRBD1. CDR1 SNHLY and CDR2 FYNNEI come from the germline V gene. This CDR3 has 16 residues. Trimming at V came to 1 base and at J to 6 bases, leaving 6 bases not matched to a gene. The CDR3 protein is CASSEGGTGGMSEAFF. In nucleotides, the CDR3 is TGTGCCAGCAGTGAAGGCGGGACAGGGGGCATGTCTGAAGCTTTCTTT.

This clone showed up just a few times. V and J are TRBV28 and TRBJ2-5; 8 bases align to TRBD1. Germline CDR1 is MDHEN and CDR2 is SYDVKM. V gave up 1 base and J gave up 4 bases; unmatched junction bases: 2. This CDR3 spans 14 amino acids. CDR3 DNA: TGTGCCAGCAGTTTATTAACAGGGGGAGAGACCCAGTACTTC. This gives the protein CASSLLTGGETQYF.

This chain connects TRBV6-1 to TRBJ1-2; 7 bases are a match to TRBD1. The CDR3 has 16 residues. Germline CDR1 reads MNHNS; CDR2 reads SASEGT. V lost 2 bases, J lost 4 bases, and 10 bases stayed unmatched. The DNA for the CDR3 is TGTGCCAGCAGTGAAACATTGAGAGGGGGCGGCTATGGCTACACCTTC. Residues: CASSETLRGGGYGYTF.

The chain uses TRBV2 and TRBJ2-7; 9 bases are a match to TRBD1. CDR3 length: 14 amino acids. V was clipped by 6 bases and J by 5 bases; unmatched bases: 8. Germline values: CDR1 SNHLY, CDR2 FYNNEI. Here the CDR3 reads CASRKGGQGNEQYF. The CDR3 DNA sequence: TGTGCCAGCAGGAAAGGGGGACAGGGCAACGAGCAGTACTTC.

This chain links TRBV19 with TRBJ2-4; TRBD1 might be the D (5 bases). The length of the CDR3 is 16 residues. Trimming removed 6 bases from V and 4 bases from J, with 19 bases in between. Germline V gene sequence: CDR1 LNHDA, CDR2 SQIVND (reference sequence). The chain's CDR3 is CASSNAIGRVKNIQYF. Here the CDR3 DNA reads TGTGCCAGTAGCAACGCGATCGGCAGGGTAAAAAACATTCAGTACTTC.